This T cell receptor (beta chain) was recovered during a study of blood T cells in healthy people across ages. Trimming took 5 bases from V and 7 from J, leaving 12 bases between them. The germline gives CDR1 SGHTA, CDR2 FQGNSA. The CDR3 totals 13 residues. Primed by a sample-barcoded 5' primer and a J-beta primer mix, a second PCR proceeded for roughly 6 to 12 cycles. CDR3-containing paired-end reads numbering at least 2.5 million came from each sample. A single record per CDR3 protein comes from TCRdb applying MiXCR to the 5' RACE reads. The sample lists more than 800,000 distinct CDR3 sequences, over 35% seen once, with approximately 19% in the top ten.

The origin of this receptor is a woman in her fifties or sixties in good health. Sequencing was done on a sample of blood. The chain combines TRBV7-2 with TRBJ2-1; D unresolved. The CDR3 DNA reads as TGTGCCAGCAGCCTCAAACTACTTAATGAGCAGTTCTTC. Translation: CASSLKLLNEQFF.